A single T cell receptor beta chain is shown here with its context. The source of the sample is a study of T cell changes during pregnancy in multiple sclerosis. Sequenced by immunoSEQ multiplex PCR; TCRdb stores in-frame clones only, minus some. The sample holds approximately 41,000 clones, roughly 88% seen once. Trimming removed 5 bases at V and 4 bases at J, with 20 bases between. Germline assignment: CDR1 SGHTA and CDR2 FQGTGA. The CDR3 contains 17 residues. Sequenced: PBMCs (not recorded whether the cells were cultured). The TCR originated in a female donor with multiple sclerosis, enrolled in a pregnancy study. This chain links TRBV7-3 with TRBJ2-2; D is uncertain. CDR3 bases: TGTGCCAGCAGCCGTGGGGTCTTATCCTCGAGCACCGGGGAGCTGTTTTTT. Translated, it gives CASSRGVLSSSTGELFF.